The clone carrying this T cell receptor beta chain was found many times. Its antigen is undetermined. The data were obtained in a study of HIV-infected patients and healthy controls. No cell fractionation was done, so the repertoire covers all unsorted peripheral blood T cells. Study findings and constraints: In HIV-infected patients, the apparent post-therapy Gini index recovery did not replicate in size-matched data.

Reverse transcription used 450 to 550 ng RNA and constant-region primers for alpha and beta. Separate chain-specific third strand synthesis with multiplexing indices produced the alpha and beta libraries. TCRdb reanalysed the 5' RACE reads using MiXCR and keeps one entry per CDR3 protein. This table has around 18,000 distinct CDR3 sequences, roughly a tenth appearing once. The CDR3 is made up of 15 amino acids. Per the germline V gene, CDR1 is GTSNPN and CDR2 is SVGIG (reference sequence). V gave up 2 bases and J gave up 4 bases; unmatched junction bases: 10. The receptor was derived from an adult in good health. This chain joins TRBV30 and TRBJ2-7; 8 nucleotides agree with TRBD2. Sequencing was done on a sample of blood. The CDR3 loop reads CAWSTVIAGLYEQYF. The CDR3 nucleotides are TGTGCCTGGAGTACTGTAATAGCGGGGCTTTACGAGCAGTACTTC.